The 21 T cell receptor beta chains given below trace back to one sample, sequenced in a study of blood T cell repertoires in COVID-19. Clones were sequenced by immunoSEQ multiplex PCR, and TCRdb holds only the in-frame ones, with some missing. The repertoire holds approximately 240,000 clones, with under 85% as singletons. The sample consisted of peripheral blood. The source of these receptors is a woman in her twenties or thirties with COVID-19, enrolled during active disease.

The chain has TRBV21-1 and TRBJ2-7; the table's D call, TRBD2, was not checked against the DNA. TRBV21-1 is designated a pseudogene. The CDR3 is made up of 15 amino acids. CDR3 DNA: TGTGCCAGCAGCAAAGGGAAAGCGTACGGGGACGAGCAGTACTTC. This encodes CASSKGKAYGDEQYF.

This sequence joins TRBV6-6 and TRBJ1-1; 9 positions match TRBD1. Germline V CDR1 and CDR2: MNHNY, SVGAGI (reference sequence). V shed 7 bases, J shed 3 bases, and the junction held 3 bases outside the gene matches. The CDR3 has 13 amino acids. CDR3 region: CASTWTGDTEAFF. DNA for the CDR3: TGTGCCAGCACCTGGACAGGGGACACTGAAGCTTTCTTT.

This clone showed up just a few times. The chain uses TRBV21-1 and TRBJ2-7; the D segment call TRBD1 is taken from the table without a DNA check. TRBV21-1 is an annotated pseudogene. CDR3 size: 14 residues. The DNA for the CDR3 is TGTGCCAGCAGCACCCGGGACAGGGCCAACGAGCAGTACTTC. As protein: CASSTRDRANEQYF.

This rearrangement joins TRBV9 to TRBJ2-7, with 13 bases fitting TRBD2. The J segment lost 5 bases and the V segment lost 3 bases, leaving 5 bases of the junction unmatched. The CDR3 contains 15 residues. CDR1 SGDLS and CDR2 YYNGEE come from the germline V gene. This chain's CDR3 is CASSASGTSGNEQYF. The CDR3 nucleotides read TGTGCCAGCAGCGCATCCGGGACTAGCGGGAACGAGCAGTACTTC.

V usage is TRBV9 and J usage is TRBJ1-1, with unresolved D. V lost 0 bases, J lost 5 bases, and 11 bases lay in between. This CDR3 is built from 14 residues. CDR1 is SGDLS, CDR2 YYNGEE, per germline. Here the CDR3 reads CASSVDQAGTEAFF. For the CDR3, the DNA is TGTGCCAGCAGCGTAGATCAGGCTGGGACTGAAGCTTTCTTT.

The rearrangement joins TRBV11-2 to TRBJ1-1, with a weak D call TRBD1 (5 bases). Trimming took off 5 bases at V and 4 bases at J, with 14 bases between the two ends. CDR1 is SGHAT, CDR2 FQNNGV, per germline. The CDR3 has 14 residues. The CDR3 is CASSSRVVSTEAFF. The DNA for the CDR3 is TGTGCCAGCAGCAGCAGGGTGGTGAGCACTGAAGCTTTCTTT.

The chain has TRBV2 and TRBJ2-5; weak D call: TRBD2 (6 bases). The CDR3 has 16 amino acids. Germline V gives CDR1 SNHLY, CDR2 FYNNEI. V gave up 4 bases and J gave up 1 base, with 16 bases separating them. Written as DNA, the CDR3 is TGTGCCAGCAGTGGGGACTCACGCCGGTCCCAAGAGACCCAGTACTTC. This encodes CASSGDSRRSQETQYF.

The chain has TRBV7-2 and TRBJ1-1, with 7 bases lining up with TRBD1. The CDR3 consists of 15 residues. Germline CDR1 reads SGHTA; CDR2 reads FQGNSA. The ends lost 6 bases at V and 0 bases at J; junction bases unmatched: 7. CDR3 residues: CASSVDRMMNTEAFF. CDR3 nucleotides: TGTGCCAGCAGTGTGGACAGGATGATGAACACTGAAGCTTTCTTT.

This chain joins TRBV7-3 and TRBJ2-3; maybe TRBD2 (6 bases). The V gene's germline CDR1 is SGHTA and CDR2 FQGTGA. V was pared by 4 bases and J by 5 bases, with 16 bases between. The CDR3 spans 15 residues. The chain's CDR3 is CASSSSGGKRDTQYF. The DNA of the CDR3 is TGTGCCAGCAGCTCCTCTGGGGGGAAGAGAGATACGCAGTATTTT.

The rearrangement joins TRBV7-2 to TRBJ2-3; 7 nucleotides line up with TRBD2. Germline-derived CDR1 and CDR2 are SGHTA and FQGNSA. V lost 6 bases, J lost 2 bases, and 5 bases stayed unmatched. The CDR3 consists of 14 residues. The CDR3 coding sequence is TGTGCCAGCAGGAAAGGACTAGTCACAGATACGCAGTATTTT. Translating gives CASRKGLVTDTQYF.

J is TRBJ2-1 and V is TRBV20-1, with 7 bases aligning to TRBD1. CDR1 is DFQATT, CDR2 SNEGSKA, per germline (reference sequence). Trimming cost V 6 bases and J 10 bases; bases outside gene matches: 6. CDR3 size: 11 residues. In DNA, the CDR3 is TGCAGTGCCGCAGTCAGGGGGGAGCAGTTCTTC. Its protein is CSAAVRGEQFF.

CDR3 in DNA: TGTGCCAGCAGATTCTGGGCAGGCGAGCAGTACTTC. Translation gives CASRFWAGEQYF. V gene TRBV12-3 or TRBV12-4 combines with J gene TRBJ2-7, with D uncertain. The V gene lost 6 bases and the J gene lost 6 bases, with 12 bases spanning the gap. The CDR3 covers 12 residues.

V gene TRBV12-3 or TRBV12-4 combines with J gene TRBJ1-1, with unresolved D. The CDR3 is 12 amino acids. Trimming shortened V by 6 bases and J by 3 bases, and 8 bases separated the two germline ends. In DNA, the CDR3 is TGTGCCAGCAGCCCCCCTGACACTGAAGCTTTCTTT. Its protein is CASSPPDTEAFF.

The CDR3 loop is CASSEGQSNQPQHF. CDR3 DNA: TGTGCCAGCAGTGAAGGCCAGAGCAATCAGCCCCAGCATTTT. This chain joins TRBV6-1 and TRBJ1-5; D gene unclear. Per the germline V gene, CDR1 is MNHNS and CDR2 is SASEGT. V lost 1 base, J lost 1 base, and 5 bases lay in between. There are 14 residues in the CDR3.

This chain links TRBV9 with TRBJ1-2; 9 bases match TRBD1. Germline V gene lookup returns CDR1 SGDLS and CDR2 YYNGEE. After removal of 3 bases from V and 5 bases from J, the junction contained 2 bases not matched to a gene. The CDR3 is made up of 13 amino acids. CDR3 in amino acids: CASSGDRAYGYTF. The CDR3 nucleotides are TGTGCCAGCAGCGGGGACAGGGCTTATGGCTACACCTTC.

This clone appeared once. The CDR3: CASSLSASGGYEQYF. DNA for the CDR3: TGTGCCAGCAGCTTATCGGCTAGCGGGGGGTACGAGCAGTACTTC. This chain joins TRBV7-2 and TRBJ2-7; 11 bases align to TRBD2. The trim removed 2 bases at V and 4 bases at J, leaving 4 bases unmatched. Germline values: CDR1 SGHTA, CDR2 FQGNSA. The CDR3 runs 15 residues.

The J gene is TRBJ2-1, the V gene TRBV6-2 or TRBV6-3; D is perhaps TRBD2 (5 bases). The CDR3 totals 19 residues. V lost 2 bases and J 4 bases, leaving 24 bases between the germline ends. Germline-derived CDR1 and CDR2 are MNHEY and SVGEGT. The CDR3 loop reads CASSYLLGASAMGYNEQFF. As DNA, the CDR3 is TGTGCCAGCAGTTACCTCCTGGGAGCGTCAGCCATGGGGTACAATGAGCAGTTCTTC.

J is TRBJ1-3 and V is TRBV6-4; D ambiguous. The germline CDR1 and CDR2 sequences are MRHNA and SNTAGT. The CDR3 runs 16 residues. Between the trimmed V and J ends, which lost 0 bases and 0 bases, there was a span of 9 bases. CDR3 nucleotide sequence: TGTGCCAGCAGTGACTCGAATGCGATCTCTGGAAACACCATATATTTT. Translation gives CASSDSNAISGNTIYF.

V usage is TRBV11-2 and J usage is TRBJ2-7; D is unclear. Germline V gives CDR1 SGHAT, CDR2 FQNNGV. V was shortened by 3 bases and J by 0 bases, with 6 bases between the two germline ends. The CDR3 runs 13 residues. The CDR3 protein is CASSLQDSYEQYF. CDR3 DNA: TGTGCCAGCAGCTTGCAGGACTCCTACGAGCAGTACTTC.

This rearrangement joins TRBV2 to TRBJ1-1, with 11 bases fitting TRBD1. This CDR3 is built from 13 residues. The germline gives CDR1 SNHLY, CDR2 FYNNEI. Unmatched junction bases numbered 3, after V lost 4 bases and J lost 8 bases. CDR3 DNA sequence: TGTGCCAGCAGTGGGGACAGGGGGATGGAAGCTTTCTTT. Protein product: CASSGDRGMEAFF.

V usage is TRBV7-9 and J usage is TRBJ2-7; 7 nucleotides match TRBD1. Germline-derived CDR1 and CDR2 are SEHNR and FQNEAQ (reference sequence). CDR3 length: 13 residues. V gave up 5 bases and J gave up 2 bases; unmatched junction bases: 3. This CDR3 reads CASSRGPTYEQYF. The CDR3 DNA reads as TGTGCCAGCAGCAGGGGGCCCACCTACGAGCAGTACTTC.